This TCR beta chain was recovered during a study of blood T cells in healthy people across ages (dated by TCRdb to about 2015). Regarding the research as a whole: Template switching captured roughly one uniquely barcoded TCR beta cDNA molecule per two T cells in model experiments. Using deep sequencing normalized with unique cDNA molecular identifiers, the study measured how TCR beta repertoire diversity changes with age. The donors were split into four age groups: young (average around 17 years), middle-aged (around 40), aged (roughly 68) and long-lived (under 90). To avoid experimental bias, donors of different ages were spread randomly across the sequencing lanes. The study analyzed two additional independent replicas of 1 million unique cDNA reads from the same blood draw for two donors, one aged 18 to 30 and one aged 80 or older.

The library was obtained by 5' RACE. The instrument given in TCRdb is Illumina HiSeq 2500. A second roughly 6 to 12 cycle PCR used a sample-barcoded 5' primer and a J-beta primer mix. A unique molecular identifier was introduced onto each TCR beta cDNA molecule by a template-switch 5' adaptor carrying 12 random nucleotides. Each sample yielded at least 3 million CDR3-containing paired-end reads. All of the RNA was converted into first-strand cDNA using the Mint cDNA synthesis kit, with a TRBC-specific oligonucleotide serving as the primer. Following uracil-DNA glycosylase treatment, a first 18-cycle PCR with universal primers M1SS and BC2_uni_R was performed on all cDNA. As for the original processing: For normalization, 1 million high-quality reads, each with a distinct molecular identifier, were randomly selected from each sample. Instead of being binned into consensus sequences, reads with shared molecular identifiers were discarded. CDR3 identification, clonotype clustering and error correction used MiTCR with a Q25 quality threshold and the strictest error-elimination algorithm. A nonparametric unseen species model with Euler transformation was used to estimate a lower bound on total TCR beta diversity. The public reads were quality trimmed at Q25 with fastp and then assembled into clones with MiXCR by TCRdb, keeping productive beta chains. All rows with the same CDR3 protein become a single entry with the most common DNA and genes. TCRdb, not the authors, supplied the V and J calls. The sample table holds approximately 1,000,000 distinct CDR3 sequences, of which under 40% were seen once. The ten top clones hold roughly 14% of the sample.

The donors were some 39 Caucasian individuals from Russia, aged 6 to 90 years, who were systemically healthy. Approximately 9.3 milliliters of peripheral blood were drawn from each donor into EDTA-treated Vacutainer tubes. PBMCs were isolated by Ficoll-Paque density-gradient centrifugation, with at least 7 million obtained per sample. Total RNA, at least 5.5 micrograms per sample, was extracted from PBMCs with Trizol reagent. Naive CD45RAhigh/CD27high T cell percentages were measured by flow cytometry on a PBMC aliquot from every donor. General study outcomes and caveats: Because profiling used bulk unsorted PBMCs, naive and antigen-experienced compartments could not be compared conclusively. The long-lived group showed more naive CD4+ T cells, fewer expanded clones and increased TCR diversity than the aged group, suggesting age selection. Donor CMV infection status was unknown, potentially confounding age-related changes in expanded clonotypes. The percentage of naive T cells measured by flow cytometry correlated strongly with observed TCR beta diversity. As age increased, observed TCR beta diversity per million T cells dropped in a roughly linear way, and a significant reduction was already evident by age about 40. Estimates of total diversity from one million sequenced T cells were regarded as lower bounds and underestimates.

This clonotype has at least ten counts. Its antigen has not been determined. No base qualities exist here, and no much larger clone lies one base off it. V was cut back by 0 bases and J by 0 bases, leaving a gap of 15 bases between them. Including cysteine and phenylalanine, the CDR3 has 18 amino acids. CDR3 DNA is the only sequence kept; it has 54 bases, read in frame from the first base. CDR1 and CDR2 are read off the germline V gene as SGHVS and FQNEAQ. The sequence derives from a man aged 18 to 30 in good health. The material sequenced was blood. The sequence joins TRBV7-8 to TRBJ2-4, and perhaps TRBD2 as D gene, on 6 matching bases. The nucleotide sequence reads as follows: TGTGCCAGCAGCTTAGCGAGATTGTCGGGGGAAGCCAAAAACATTCAGTACTTC. This translates into CASSLARLSGEAKNIQYF.